This TCR beta chain emerged from a study of blood T cells in healthy people across ages. A J-beta primer mix and a sample-barcoded 5' primer were used in a second PCR of roughly 7 to 12 cycles. A template-switch adaptor containing 12 random nucleotides labeled each cDNA molecule. TCRdb reprocessed the 5' RACE reads with MiXCR, giving one entry per CDR3 protein. The sample records roughly 1.7 million distinct CDR3 sequences, roughly a third being singletons. Notes on this clonotype: What it recognizes is unknown.

In each sample, at least 6.5 million PBMCs were isolated. The study's findings and limits: A roughly linear age-dependent decrease characterized TCR beta diversity per million T cells.

Looked up from germline, CDR1 is SQVTM and CDR2 is ANQGSEA. V lost 4 bases and J 4 bases, leaving 7 bases between the germline ends. The CDR3 sequence is 11 residues long. This TCR derives from a woman in her 30s in good health. The sequenced sample was blood. The chain joins TRBV29-1 to TRBJ1-1; D not certain. The CDR3 DNA reads as TGCAGCGTTGTGGGCCCCACTGAAGCTTTCTTT. Translated: CSVVGPTEAFF.